This T cell receptor beta chain was retrieved from a study of T cells in Graves' hyperthyroidism and ophthalmopathy. Study conclusions and caveats: Median prediction lead before ophthalmopathy onset was 6 to 8 months with the model. Most thyroid clonotypes expanded above 0.001 appeared in blood too.

Graves' hyperthyroidism qualified as stable when ophthalmopathy did not progress within 18 months. Amplification of TCR beta CDR3 regions was performed using RNA transcripts as template. An initial round of RT-PCR targeting the TCR CDR3 relied on the HTBI primer set. Each CDR3 protein gets one entry after TCRdb re-called the multiplex PCR reads with MiXCR. The profile shows 250,000 to 350,000 distinct CDR3 sequences, around a sixth of them singletons. This CDR3 spans 12 amino acids. V lost 2 bases and J lost 8, with 12 bases in between. Germline assignment: CDR1 GTSNPN and CDR2 SVGIG (reference sequence). On this clonotype itself: Its antigen is not known.

The gene calls are TRBV30 and TRBJ1-2; tentative D call: TRBD1 (6 bases). This TCR derives from a man aged 30-40 years with Graves' hyperthyroidism. Source material: blood. The CDR3 coding sequence is TGTGCCTGGAGTCGGGGGGGGGGCGGCTACACCTTC. Amino acid sequence: CAWSRGGGGYTF. The variable domain in full, with the rest retrieved from reference TRBV30 and TRBJ1-2, is SQTIHQWPATLVQPVGSPLSLECTVEGTSNPNLYWYRQAAGRGLQLLFYSVGIGQISSEVPQNLSASRPQDRQFILSSKKLLLSDSGFYLCAWSRGGGGYTFGSGTRLTVV.